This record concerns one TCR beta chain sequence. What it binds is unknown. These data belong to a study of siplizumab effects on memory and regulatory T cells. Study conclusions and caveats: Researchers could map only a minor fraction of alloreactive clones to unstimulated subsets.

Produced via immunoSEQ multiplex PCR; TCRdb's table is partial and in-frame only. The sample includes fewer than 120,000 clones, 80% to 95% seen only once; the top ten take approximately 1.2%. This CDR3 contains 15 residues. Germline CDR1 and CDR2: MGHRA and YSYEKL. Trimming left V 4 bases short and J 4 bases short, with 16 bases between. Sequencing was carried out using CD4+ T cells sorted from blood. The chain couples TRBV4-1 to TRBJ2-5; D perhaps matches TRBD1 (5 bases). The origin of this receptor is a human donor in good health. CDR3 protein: CASSRGTGVRETQYF. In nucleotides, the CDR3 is TGCGCCAGCAGCCGCGGTACAGGAGTACGAGAGACCCAGTACTTC.